This T cell receptor beta chain was sequenced in a study of diagnostic markers for celiac disease. TCRdb re-called the reads and catalogs CDR3 proteins one per entry, DNA excluded. The sample's table shows 7,000 to 8,000 distinct CDR3 sequences. The CDR3 spans 19 residues. From germline, CDR1 is SGHRS and CDR2 YFSETQ. The specimen sequenced was either unsorted cells or a sorted T cell fraction (not recorded which). The sequence was collected from a human donor. This table probably holds off-target reads from a library built for another chain. The chain links TRBV5-1 to TRBJ2-2; TCRdb's D call of TRBD2 is untestable without DNA. CDR3 residues: CASSSYGGLAGANTGELFF.